A selection of T cell receptor beta chains follows, all from one sample in a study of blood T cell repertoires in COVID-19. The protocol was immunoSEQ multiplex PCR, while the TCRdb copy is restricted to in-frame clones and leaves out a portion. The sample has about 250,000 clones, around 83% seen once; the top ten hold approximately 5.3%. The sequenced material came from peripheral blood. These receptors were collected from a man older than 75 with acute or convalescent COVID-19. The CDR3 runs from the conserved cysteine through the conserved F or W. The D gene is left open where the match is weak. The size of a clone is reported for some rows only, either as once, few or many, or as a class for expanded clones.

CDR3 protein,CDR3 DNA,D gene,CDR3 length,V gene,clone size,J gene
CASSGRDRNTEAFF,TGCGCCAGCAGCGGAAGGGACAGGAACACTGAAGCTTTCTTT,TRBD1,14,TRBV5-1,.,TRBJ1-1
CASSIGSISYNEQFF,TGTGCCAGTAGTATCGGGAGCATCTCCTACAATGAGCAGTTCTTC,.,15,TRBV19,.,TRBJ2-1
CASSWGQGATSGNTIYF,TGCGCCAGCAGCTGGGGACAGGGAGCAACCTCTGGAAACACCATATATTTT,TRBD1,17,TRBV5-1,few,TRBJ1-3
CASSILAGYEQFF,TGTGCCAGCAGTATACTAGCGGGGTATGAGCAGTTCTTC,TRBD2,13,TRBV6-4,.,TRBJ2-1
CAWSAQGATNQPQHF,TGTGCCTGGAGTGCACAGGGGGCTACCAATCAGCCCCAGCATTTT,TRBD1,15,TRBV30,.,TRBJ1-5
CASSQRYADTQYF,TGTGCCAGCAGCCAACGCTACGCAGATACGCAGTATTTT,.,13,TRBV3-1/TRBV3-2,.,TRBJ2-3
CASSQDSARNNEQFF,TGCGCCAGCAGCCAAGATTCAGCCAGGAACAATGAGCAGTTCTTC,.,15,TRBV4-1,.,TRBJ2-1
CASSLSVTGPDTQYF,TGCGCCAGCAGCCTCTCCGTGACAGGCCCAGATACGCAGTATTTT,.,15,TRBV5-1,.,TRBJ2-3
CASSPLSQTRTENEKLFF,TGTGCCAGCTCACCACTGTCCCAAACCCGTACAGAAAATGAAAAACTGTTTTTT,.,18,TRBV18,.,TRBJ1-4
CASRTGVLGTGELFF,TGTGCCAGCCGGACAGGGGTATTAGGCACCGGGGAGCTGTTTTTT,TRBD1,15,TRBV2,.,TRBJ2-2
CASSPKGANEQYF,TGTGCCAGCTCACCAAAGGGGGCAAACGAGCAGTACTTC,TRBD1,13,TRBV18,.,TRBJ2-7
CAWSGQGGTIYF,TGTGCCTGGAGTGGACAGGGGGGTACCATATATTTT,TRBD1,12,TRBV30,.,TRBJ1-3
CASTSGTGPNQPQHF,TGTGCCAGCACCTCCGGGACAGGGCCAAATCAGCCCCAGCATTTT,TRBD1,15,TRBV5-5,.,TRBJ1-5
CSASADTQYF,TGCAGTGCTAGCGCGGATACGCAGTATTTT,.,10,TRBV20-1,.,TRBJ2-3
CASSHDRGTFTGELFF,TGTGCCAGCAGCCACGACAGGGGAACATTCACCGGGGAGCTGTTTTTT,TRBD1,16,TRBV7-2,once,TRBJ2-2
CASSTGGFGQPQHF,TGTGCCAGTAGCACAGGGGGATTTGGTCAGCCCCAGCATTTT,TRBD1,14,TRBV19,.,TRBJ1-5
CATSAGGAFSYEQYF,TGTGCCACCAGCGCCGGCGGAGCATTCTCCTACGAGCAGTACTTC,.,15,TRBV24-1,.,TRBJ2-7
CASRDRLYSYNSPLHF,TGTGCCAGCCGGGACAGATTGTACTCCTATAATTCACCCCTCCACTTT,TRBD1,16,TRBV19,.,TRBJ1-6
CASSRSGTADTDTQYF,TGCGCCAGCAGCAGGTCCGGGACAGCGGACACAGATACGCAGTATTTT,TRBD1,16,TRBV5-1,.,TRBJ2-3
CASSSSSIEQFF,TGCGCCAGCAGCTCCTCTAGCATTGAGCAGTTCTTC,.,12,TRBV5-1,.,TRBJ2-1
CASSQEWAGHQPQHF,TGCGCCAGCAGCCAAGAATGGGCGGGTCACCAGCCCCAGCATTTT,.,15,TRBV4-1,.,TRBJ1-5
CASAFEGGRYGYTF,TGTGCCAGCGCATTTGAGGGAGGGCGGTATGGCTACACCTTC,.,14,TRBV7-9,.,TRBJ1-2
CASSFSSEQFF,TGTGCCAGCAGCTTCTCTAGTGAGCAGTTCTTC,.,11,TRBV5-6,.,TRBJ2-1
CASSLGGTVDYEQYF,TGTGCCAGCAGTCTGGGCGGGACAGTTGACTACGAGCAGTACTTC,.,15,TRBV28,.,TRBJ2-7
CASSDEAGVSSTQYF,TGTGCCAGCAGTGACGAAGCGGGGGTGAGTTCTACGCAGTATTTT,TRBD2,15,TRBV6-4,once,TRBJ2-3
CASSRGQGSGTGELFF,TGCGCCAGCAGCCGCGGACAGGGGAGTGGAACCGGGGAGCTGTTTTTT,TRBD1,16,TRBV5-1,few,TRBJ2-2
CASSEQGAERNIQYF,TGTGCCAGCAGTGAACAGGGGGCAGAGAGGAACATTCAGTACTTC,TRBD1,15,TRBV6-1,.,TRBJ2-4
CASSEGRIYGYTF,TGTGCCAGCAGTGAAGGCAGGATCTATGGCTACACCTTC,.,13,TRBV2,.,TRBJ1-2
CASSLAEKRGSYNEQFF,TGTGCCAGCAGCTTGGCCGAAAAGCGGGGCTCCTACAATGAGCAGTTCTTC,TRBD2,17,TRBV5-4,.,TRBJ2-1